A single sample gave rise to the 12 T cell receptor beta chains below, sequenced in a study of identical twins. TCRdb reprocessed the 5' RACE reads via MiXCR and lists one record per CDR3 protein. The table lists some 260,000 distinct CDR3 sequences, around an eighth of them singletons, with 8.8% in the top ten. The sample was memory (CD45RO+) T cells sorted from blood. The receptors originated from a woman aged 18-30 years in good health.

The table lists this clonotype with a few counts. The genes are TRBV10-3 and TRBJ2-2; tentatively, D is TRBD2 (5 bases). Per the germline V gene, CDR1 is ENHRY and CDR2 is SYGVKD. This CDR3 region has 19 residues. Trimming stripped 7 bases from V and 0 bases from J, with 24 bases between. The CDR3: CAIIYQSGGPFANTGELFF. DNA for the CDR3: TGTGCCATCATATATCAAAGCGGTGGACCTTTCGCGAACACCGGGGAGCTGTTTTTT.

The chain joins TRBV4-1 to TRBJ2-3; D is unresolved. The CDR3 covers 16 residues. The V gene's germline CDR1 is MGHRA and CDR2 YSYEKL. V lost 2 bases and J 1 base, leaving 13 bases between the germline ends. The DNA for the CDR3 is TGCGCCAGCAGCCAACGCCCTCTTGATCGCACAGATACGCAGTATTTT. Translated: CASSQRPLDRTDTQYF.

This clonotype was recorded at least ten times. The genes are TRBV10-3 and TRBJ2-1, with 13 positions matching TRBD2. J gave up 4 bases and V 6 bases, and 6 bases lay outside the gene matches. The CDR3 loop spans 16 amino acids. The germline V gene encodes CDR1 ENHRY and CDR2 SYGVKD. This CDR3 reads CAIRTSGGSVYNEQFF. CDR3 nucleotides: TGTGCCATCAGGACTAGCGGGGGGTCCGTATACAATGAGCAGTTCTTC.

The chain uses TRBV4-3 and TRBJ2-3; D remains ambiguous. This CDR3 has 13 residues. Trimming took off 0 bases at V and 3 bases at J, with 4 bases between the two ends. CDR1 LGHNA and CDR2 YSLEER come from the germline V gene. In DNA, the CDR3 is TGCGCCAGCAGCCAAGAAAGGACAGATACGCAGTATTTT. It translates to CASSQERTDTQYF.

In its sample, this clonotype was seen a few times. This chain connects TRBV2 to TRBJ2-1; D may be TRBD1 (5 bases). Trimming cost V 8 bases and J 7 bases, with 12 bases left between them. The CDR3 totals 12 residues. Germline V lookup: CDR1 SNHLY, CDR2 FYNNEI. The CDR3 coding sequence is TGTGCCAGCGAAGGGGCTCGGAATGAGCAGTTCTTC. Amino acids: CASEGARNEQFF.

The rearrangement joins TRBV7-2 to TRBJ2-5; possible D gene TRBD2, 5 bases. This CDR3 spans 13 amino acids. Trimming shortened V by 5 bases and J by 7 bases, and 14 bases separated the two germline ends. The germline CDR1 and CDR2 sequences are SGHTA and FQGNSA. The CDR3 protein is CASSAEGRGTQYF. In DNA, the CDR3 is TGTGCCAGCAGCGCCGAAGGCCGGGGGACCCAGTACTTC.

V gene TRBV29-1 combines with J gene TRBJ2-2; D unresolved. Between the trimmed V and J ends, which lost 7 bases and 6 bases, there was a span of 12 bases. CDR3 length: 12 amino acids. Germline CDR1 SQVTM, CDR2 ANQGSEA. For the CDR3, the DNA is TGCAGCGCGGAACTGGGGTCCGGGGAGCTGTTTTTT. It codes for CSAELGSGELFF.

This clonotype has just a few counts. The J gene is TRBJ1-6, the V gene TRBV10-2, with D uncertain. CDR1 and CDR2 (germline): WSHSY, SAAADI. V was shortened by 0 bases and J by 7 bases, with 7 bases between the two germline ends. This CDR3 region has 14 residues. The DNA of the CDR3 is TGCGCCAGCAGTGAGTCGTTCCCCAATTCACCCCTCCACTTT. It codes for CASSESFPNSPLHF.

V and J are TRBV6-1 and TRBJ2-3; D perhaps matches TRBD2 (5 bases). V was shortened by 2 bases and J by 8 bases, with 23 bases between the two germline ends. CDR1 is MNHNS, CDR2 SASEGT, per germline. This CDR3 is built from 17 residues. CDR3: CASSEHGKFGTTATQYF. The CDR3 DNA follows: TGTGCCAGCAGTGAACACGGGAAATTCGGTACCACCGCTACGCAGTATTTT.

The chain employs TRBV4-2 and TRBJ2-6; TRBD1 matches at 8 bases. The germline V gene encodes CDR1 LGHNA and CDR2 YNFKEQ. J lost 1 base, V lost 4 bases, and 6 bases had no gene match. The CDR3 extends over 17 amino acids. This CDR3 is CASSPGGASSGANVLTF. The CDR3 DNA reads TGTGCCAGCAGCCCAGGGGGCGCGAGTTCTGGGGCCAACGTCCTGACTTTC.

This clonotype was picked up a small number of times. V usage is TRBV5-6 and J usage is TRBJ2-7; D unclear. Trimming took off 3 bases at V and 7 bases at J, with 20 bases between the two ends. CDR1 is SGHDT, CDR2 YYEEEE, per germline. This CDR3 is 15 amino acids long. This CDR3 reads CASSSFSLLSWEQYF. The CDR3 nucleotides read TGTGCCAGCAGCTCGTTTAGCCTCCTGTCGTGGGAGCAGTACTTC.

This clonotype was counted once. The CDR3 nucleotides read TGTGCCAGCAGCTTAATAGCGGGGGCATCCTACGAGCAGTACTTC. Translated, it gives CASSLIAGASYEQYF. This chain joins TRBV7-3 and TRBJ2-7; 9 bases map to TRBD2. Losses at the gene ends were 1 base for V and 1 base for J; bases not matched to a gene: 2. CDR3 length equals 15 residues. Germline CDR1 and CDR2: SGHTA and FQGTGA.